Shown below are 28 T cell receptor beta chains from a single sample sequenced in a study of OX40 agonist ivuxolimab in advanced cancers. Some clones are missing from TCRdb's copy, which holds only in-frame ones; the method was immunoSEQ multiplex PCR. The data contain over 14,000 clones, approximately 80% of them seen just once; the ten biggest clones take up 25% to 35%. The sample was CD4+ or CD8+ T cells sorted from blood, taken in a trial of the OX40 agonist ivuxolimab. The receptors were sampled from an adult with an advanced solid tumor such as melanoma, head and neck, liver or kidney cancer.

The genes are TRBV28 and TRBJ1-5; maybe TRBD1 (5 bases). The CDR3 loop spans 16 amino acids. CDR1 and CDR2 from the germline V gene are MDHEN and SYDVKM. V lost 5 bases, J lost 2 bases, and 16 bases lay in between. This chain's CDR3 is CASSEHLLGGNQPQHF. The DNA for the CDR3 is TGTGCCAGCAGTGAGCACCTTTTAGGGGGCAATCAGCCCCAGCATTTT.

V gene TRBV4-2 combines with J gene TRBJ2-7, with 7 positions matching TRBD2. V trimming: 0 bases; J trimming: 3 bases; junction bases outside the gene matches: 11. The CDR3 sequence is 17 residues long. The germline CDR1 and CDR2 sequences are LGHNA and YNFKEQ. CDR3 region: CASSQEAISGISYEQYF. CDR3 coding DNA: TGTGCCAGCAGCCAAGAGGCCATCAGCGGGATAAGCTACGAGCAGTACTTC.

This clone was recorded only once. The V call is TRBV10-3, the J call TRBJ2-5; 8 nucleotides line up with TRBD1. This CDR3 contains 17 residues. The V segment lost 5 bases and the J segment 5 bases; nucleotides outside the gene matches: 16. CDR1 and CDR2 from the germline V gene are ENHRY and SYGVKD. CDR3 sequence: CAISPSPYGQGWETQYF. In DNA form, the CDR3 reads TGTGCCATCAGTCCCAGCCCCTATGGACAGGGATGGGAGACCCAGTACTTC.

The chain recombines TRBV5-1 with TRBJ2-3; D is perhaps TRBD1 (5 bases). CDR3 size: 16 residues. Trimming took off 0 bases at V and 3 bases at J, with 14 bases between the two ends. Germline CDR1 is SGHRS and CDR2 is YFSETQ. CDR3 in DNA: TGCGCCAGCAGCTTGGAACAGACAGCCCGAACAGATACGCAGTATTTT. It yields the protein CASSLEQTARTDTQYF.

The chain employs TRBV9 and TRBJ2-1, with 12 bases aligning to TRBD2. V shed 5 bases, J shed 9 bases, and the junction held 3 bases outside the gene matches. The CDR3 runs to 13 residues. Germline V gives CDR1 SGDLS, CDR2 YYNGEE. The CDR3 region is CASSGLAGFEQFF. The CDR3 DNA follows: TGTGCCAGCAGTGGACTAGCGGGATTTGAGCAGTTCTTC.

CDR3 residues: CATSDRASGYNEQFF. The CDR3 DNA reads TGTGCCACCAGCGACCGGGCTAGCGGTTACAATGAGCAGTTCTTC. The rearrangement links TRBV15 to TRBJ2-1; 7 nucleotides line up with TRBD2. Germline CDR1 LNHNV, CDR2 YYDKDF (reference sequence). Losses at the gene ends were 5 bases for V and 4 bases for J; bases not matched to a gene: 8. CDR3 length: 15 residues.

The V gene is TRBV29-1, the J gene TRBJ2-1; 7 positions agree with TRBD2. Germline lookup yields CDR1 SQVTM and CDR2 ANQGSEA. The CDR3 has 13 residues. V was clipped by 2 bases and J by 7 bases; unmatched bases: 5. The CDR3 DNA is TGCAGCGTTGAAAGGGGAGGGGTAAATGAGCAGTTCTTC. It is translated as CSVERGGVNEQFF.

J is TRBJ2-3 and V is TRBV2, with 11 bases that match TRBD2. CDR3 length: 14 amino acids. Germline values: CDR1 SNHLY, CDR2 FYNNEI. With 7 bases clipped from V and 2 bases from J, the junction kept 2 bases outside the gene matches. In DNA, the CDR3 is TGTGCCAGCATTAGCGGGAGGGTCACAGATACGCAGTATTTT. It codes for CASISGRVTDTQYF.

This sequence joins TRBV9 and TRBJ2-5; D is ambiguous. This CDR3 is 16 amino acids long. V dropped 3 bases and J dropped 7 bases, with 22 bases sitting between them. Germline V CDR1 and CDR2: SGDLS, YYNGEE. Here the CDR3 DNA reads TGTGCCAGCAGCGCAAGAACGGACGGGCCTTGGGGGACCCAGTACTTC. Amino acid sequence: CASSARTDGPWGTQYF.

The chain links TRBV9 to TRBJ2-5; TRBD2 matches at 11 bases. Germline CDR1 SGDLS, CDR2 YYNGEE. V was clipped by 0 bases and J by 4 bases; unmatched bases: 2. This CDR3 region has 15 residues. CDR3 amino acids: CASSVGLAGGETQYF. The CDR3 nucleotides read TGTGCCAGCAGCGTAGGGCTAGCGGGAGGAGAGACCCAGTACTTC. The full variable domain, completed using reference TRBV9 and TRBJ2-5, is DSGVTQTPKHLITATGQRVTLRCSPRSGDLSVYWYQQSLDQGLQFLIQYYNGEERAKGNILERFSAQQFPDLHSELNLSSLELGDSALYFCASSVGLAGGETQYFGPGTRLLVL.

The V and J genes are TRBV28 and TRBJ2-7, with D unresolved. V gave up 6 bases and J gave up 4 bases, with 13 bases separating them. CDR3 length: 13 residues. Looked up from germline, CDR1 is MDHEN and CDR2 is SYDVKM. The CDR3 reads CASSRGGPYEQYF. As DNA, the CDR3 is TGTGCCAGCAGCCGTGGCGGCCCTTACGAGCAGTACTTC.

This clone is a singleton in its sample. The chain links TRBV13 to TRBJ1-2; D is unclear. Germline CDR1 is PRHDT and CDR2 is FYEKMQ (reference sequence). The CDR3 consists of 15 residues. Trimming shortened V by 5 bases and J by 4 bases, and 17 bases separated the two germline ends. The CDR3 nucleotides are TGTGCCAGCAGCCCACAGACGGTAAAAGTCTATGGCTACACCTTC. It encodes CASSPQTVKVYGYTF.

This clone was detected only once. This chain links TRBV13 with TRBJ2-7; D is possibly TRBD1 or TRBD2 (5 bases each). CDR1 and CDR2 from the germline V gene are PRHDT and FYEKMQ (reference sequence). The V gene lost 5 bases and the J gene lost 0 bases, with 14 bases spanning the gap. The CDR3 covers 15 residues. CDR3 region: CASSPTGRSSYEQYF. The DNA of the CDR3 is TGTGCCAGCAGCCCGACGGGACGGAGCTCCTACGAGCAGTACTTC.

The chain recombines TRBV7-9 with TRBJ2-7, with D uncertain. Germline V gives CDR1 SEHNR, CDR2 FQNEAQ (reference sequence). The V end was cut by 1 base, the J end by 0 bases, with 4 bases between. The CDR3 sequence is 13 residues long. The CDR3 spells CASSLVASYEQYF. CDR3 bases: TGTGCCAGCAGCTTAGTTGCCTCCTACGAGCAGTACTTC.

The rearrangement uses TRBV6-5 and TRBJ2-3; 8 nucleotides line up with TRBD2. The J segment lost 0 bases and the V segment lost 6 bases, leaving 5 bases of the junction unmatched. The CDR3 runs to 15 residues. Germline values: CDR1 MNHEY, CDR2 SVGAGI. The CDR3 region has the DNA TGTGCCAGCAGCTCGGGGGGGCTGAGCACAGATACGCAGTATTTT. It yields the protein CASSSGGLSTDTQYF.

The chain has TRBV6-5 and TRBJ1-5, with TRBD1 as a possible D gene (5 bases). Germline V gene lookup returns CDR1 MNHEY and CDR2 SVGAGI. This CDR3 contains 14 residues. V was clipped by 0 bases and J by 15 bases, with 18 bases between them. This chain's CDR3 is CASSYSKNSREVHF. The CDR3 DNA reads TGTGCCAGCAGTTACTCGAAGAACTCCAGGGAGGTGCATTTT.

V gene TRBV28 combines with J gene TRBJ2-1; TRBD2 aligns across 8 bases. The CDR3 length is 15 residues. Germline lookup yields CDR1 MDHEN and CDR2 SYDVKM. The ends lost 6 bases at V and 1 base at J; junction bases unmatched: 5. The CDR3 bases are TGTGCCAGCAGACATAGCGGGACTTCCTACAATGAGCAGTTCTTC. It translates to CASRHSGTSYNEQFF.

This clone is medium-sized by share. This sequence joins TRBV7-9 and TRBJ2-7; TRBD2 is a possible D gene (5 bases). Germline lookup yields CDR1 SEHNR and CDR2 FQNEAQ (reference sequence). The CDR3 is 15 amino acids. Trimming took off 1 base at V and 2 bases at J, with 12 bases between the two ends. This CDR3 reads CASSLGLGVTYEQYF. For the CDR3, the DNA is TGTGCCAGCAGCTTAGGCCTCGGGGTGACCTACGAGCAGTACTTC.

The CDR3: CASSVGRFGRTTDTQYF. DNA for the CDR3: TGTGCCAGCAGCGTAGGGAGATTTGGGAGGACCACAGATACGCAGTATTTT. The rearrangement joins TRBV9 to TRBJ2-3, with D perhaps matching TRBD2 (6 bases). The CDR3 covers 17 residues. V lost 0 bases and J lost 2, with 16 bases in between. Per the germline V gene, CDR1 is SGDLS and CDR2 is YYNGEE.

The rearrangement uses TRBV14 and TRBJ1-4, with TRBD1 as a possible D gene (5 bases). V shed 4 bases and J shed 8 bases, with 14 bases lying between them. Looked up from germline, CDR1 is SGHDN and CDR2 is FVKESK. CDR3 length: 14 amino acids. The CDR3 DNA is TGTGCCAGCAGCCCCCTTTCAAGGGGAGAAAAACTGTTTTTT. Its protein is CASSPLSRGEKLFF.

This rearrangement joins TRBV29-1 to TRBJ2-4; D possibly uses TRBD1 or TRBD2 (6 bases each). The length of the CDR3 is 14 residues. The germline V gene has CDR1 SQVTM and CDR2 ANQGSEA. Trimming pared 8 bases from V and 0 bases from J, leaving 14 bases between. CDR3 residues: CSYEGGLAKNIQYF. The CDR3 nucleotides read TGCAGCTACGAGGGGGGATTAGCCAAAAACATTCAGTACTTC.

The chain recombines TRBV9 with TRBJ1-2; D perhaps matches TRBD1 (5 bases). The CDR3 runs to 14 residues. V was cut by 8 bases and J by 7 bases, with 21 bases left in between. Germline V lookup: CDR1 SGDLS, CDR2 YYNGEE. DNA for the CDR3: TGTGCCAGTAAAACGCCGCCGGGGGAGAGTGGCTACACCTTC. This translates into CASKTPPGESGYTF.

A word on this clone: Other DNA sequences in this specimen translate into the identical CDR3. This chain joins TRBV5-6 and TRBJ2-1; D remains unclear. V lost 0 bases and J 3 bases, leaving 4 bases between the germline ends. Germline V lookup: CDR1 SGHDT, CDR2 YYEEEE. The CDR3 is 13 residues long. The CDR3 sequence: CASSLDNYNEQFF. The CDR3 DNA reads TGTGCCAGCAGCTTGGACAACTACAATGAGCAGTTCTTC.

This chain links TRBV6-6 with TRBJ2-7; perhaps TRBD1 as D (5 bases). CDR3 length equals 14 residues. Germline values: CDR1 MNHNY, CDR2 SVGAGI (reference sequence). V lost 3 bases, J lost 6 bases, and 15 bases lay in between. For the CDR3, the DNA is TGTGCCAGCAGTTATGAGGTCCAGGGCGGCGAGCAGTACTTC. Translated: CASSYEVQGGEQYF.

The chain uses TRBV6-1 and TRBJ2-1; the D gene is possibly TRBD2 (6 bases). Germline-derived CDR1 and CDR2 are MNHNS and SASEGT. The CDR3 runs 16 residues. Trimming removed 1 base from V and 3 bases from J, with 13 bases in between. The CDR3 loop reads CASSEEPGLHYNEQFF. CDR3 nucleotides: TGTGCCAGCAGTGAAGAACCGGGACTTCACTACAATGAGCAGTTCTTC.

The V gene is TRBV9, the J gene TRBJ2-3, with D possibly matching TRBD1 (7 bases). The CDR3 runs to 14 residues. CDR1 and CDR2 from the germline V gene are SGDLS and YYNGEE. V lost 4 bases and J lost 5, with 14 bases in between. Here the CDR3 reads CASSQGGRGDTQYF. In DNA, the CDR3 is TGTGCCAGCAGCCAGGGGGGCCGGGGAGATACGCAGTATTTT.

The chain has TRBV5-6 and TRBJ1-1, with D perhaps matching TRBD1 (6 bases). The CDR3 runs 13 residues. CDR1 SGHDT and CDR2 YYEEEE come from the germline V gene. Trimming took 0 bases from V and 4 from J, leaving 7 bases between them. In DNA form, the CDR3 reads TGTGCCAGCAGCTTGGGAGGGGGCACTGAAGCTTTCTTT. Translation: CASSLGGGTEAFF.

The chain recombines TRBV29-1 with TRBJ2-1, with D perhaps matching TRBD2 (6 bases). The CDR3 totals 13 residues. Germline V gene sequence: CDR1 SQVTM, CDR2 ANQGSEA. V gave up 7 bases and J gave up 6 bases, with 16 bases separating them. The CDR3 bases are TGCAGCGGCTCCCGCGGGATAGGCAATGAGCAGTTCTTC. It encodes CSGSRGIGNEQFF.